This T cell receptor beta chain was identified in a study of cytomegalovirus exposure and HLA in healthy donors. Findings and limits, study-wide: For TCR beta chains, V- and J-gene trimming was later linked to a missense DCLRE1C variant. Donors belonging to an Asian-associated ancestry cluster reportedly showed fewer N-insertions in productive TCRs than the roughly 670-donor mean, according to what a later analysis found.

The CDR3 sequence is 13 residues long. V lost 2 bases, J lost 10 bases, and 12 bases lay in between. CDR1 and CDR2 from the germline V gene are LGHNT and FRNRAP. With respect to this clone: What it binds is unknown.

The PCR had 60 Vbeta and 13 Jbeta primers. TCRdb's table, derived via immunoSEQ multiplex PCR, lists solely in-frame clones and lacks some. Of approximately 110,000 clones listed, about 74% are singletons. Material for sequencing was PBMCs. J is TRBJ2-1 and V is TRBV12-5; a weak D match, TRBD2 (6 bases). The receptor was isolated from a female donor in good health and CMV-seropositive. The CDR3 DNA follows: TGTGCTAGTGGTTTGCGTGGAGGGAGGGAGCAGTTCTTC. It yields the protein CASGLRGGREQFF.